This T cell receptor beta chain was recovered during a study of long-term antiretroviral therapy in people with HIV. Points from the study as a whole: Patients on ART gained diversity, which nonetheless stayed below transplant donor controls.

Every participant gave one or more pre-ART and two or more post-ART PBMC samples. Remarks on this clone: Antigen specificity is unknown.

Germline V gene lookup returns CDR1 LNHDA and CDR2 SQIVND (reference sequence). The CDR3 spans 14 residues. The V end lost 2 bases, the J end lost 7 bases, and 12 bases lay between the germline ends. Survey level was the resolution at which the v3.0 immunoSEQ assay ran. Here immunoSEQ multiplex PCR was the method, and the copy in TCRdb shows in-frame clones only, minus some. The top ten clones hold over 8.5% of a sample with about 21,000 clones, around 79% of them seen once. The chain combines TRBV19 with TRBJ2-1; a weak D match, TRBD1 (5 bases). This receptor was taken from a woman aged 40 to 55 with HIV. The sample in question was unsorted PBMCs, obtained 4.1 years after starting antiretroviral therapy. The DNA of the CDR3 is TGTGCCAGTAGTATATCAAGGGGTATGAATGAGCAGTTCTTC. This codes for CASSISRGMNEQFF. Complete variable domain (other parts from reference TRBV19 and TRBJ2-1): DGGITQSPKYLFRKEGQNVTLSCEQNLNHDAMYWYRQDPGQGLRLIYYSQIVNDFQKGDIAEGYSVSREKKESFPLTVTSAQKNPTAFYLCASSISRGMNEQFFGPGTRLTVL.